Listed below are T cell receptor beta chains from one sample, sequenced in a study of metastatic and nonmetastatic thyroid tumors. TCRdb re-called the PCR reads via MiXCR. The table has 34,000 or so clones, roughly 35% seen once; the top ten hold 22%. The specimen was tumor tissue. The receptors stem from a female donor with papillary thyroid cancer or a benign thyroid nodule (not recorded which). Some clones in this sample may be carry-over from other donors' samples. CDR3s include the opening cysteine and the closing phenylalanine or tryptophan. Each record gives: clone size, J gene, V gene, D gene, CDR3 protein, CDR3 DNA. A D gene is named only where the DNA matches it firmly. Part of the rows lack a size; the others show once, few, many or a class for expanded clones.

>medium-sized|TRBJ2-3|TRBV29-1|NA
CSVGGMEGAQYF
TGCAGCGTTGGAGGGATGGAGGGGGCGCAGTATTTT
>NA|TRBJ1-6|TRBV6-1|TRBD1
CASRTGQADSPLHF
TGTGCCAGCAGAACGGGACAGGCGGATTCACCCCTCCACTTT
>few|TRBJ1-3|TRBV15|NA
CATSRDRGWENTIYF
TGTGCCACCAGCAGAGACAGGGGTTGGGAAAACACCATATATTTT
>NA|TRBJ2-7|TRBV20-1|NA
CSARDWSRSGEQYF
TGCAGTGCTAGAGATTGGTCCAGATCAGGCGAGCAGTACTTC
>few|TRBJ2-7|TRBV27|TRBD1
CASRWTGTYEQYF
TGTGCCAGCAGATGGACAGGGACCTACGAGCAGTACTTC
>NA|TRBJ2-7|TRBV9|NA
CASSKGGGRSYEQYF
TGTGCCAGCAGCAAAGGGGGGGGCCGATCCTACGAGCAGTACTTC
>NA|TRBJ1-6|TRBV6-1|NA
CASKIGNNSPLHF
TGTGCCAGCAAAATCGGGAATAATTCACCCCTCCACTTT
>NA|TRBJ1-2|TRBV6-1|NA
CASSPRDKRNYGYTF
TGTGCCAGCAGCCCCCGGGACAAACGTAACTATGGCTACACCTTC
>few|TRBJ2-6|TRBV6-1|TRBD1
CASSEDRGTGANVLTF
TGTGCCAGCAGTGAAGACAGGGGAACTGGGGCCAACGTCCTGACTTTC
>once|TRBJ2-2|TRBV2|NA
CASSYLRGLSTGELFF
TGTGCCAGCAGTTATTTGAGGGGACTTTCGACCGGGGAGCTGTTTTTT
>NA|TRBJ1-6|TRBV4-1|NA
CASSREGPSAPLHF
TGCGCCAGCAGCCGCGAGGGACCCTCGGCACCCCTCCACTTC
>NA|TRBJ2-1|TRBV20-1|NA
CSARTLQAWDEQFF
TGCAGTGCTAGGACCCTCCAGGCTTGGGATGAGCAGTTCTTC
>few|TRBJ1-6|TRBV27|NA
CASSWQGLNSPLHF
TGTGCCAGCAGTTGGCAGGGGTTGAATTCACCCCTCCACTTT
>NA|TRBJ1-6|TRBV4-1|NA
CASSETGRGTSPLHF
TGCGCCAGCAGCGAAACGGGGAGGGGAACCTCACCCCTCCACTTT
>NA|TRBJ1-6|TRBV24-1|NA
CATESYNSPLHF
TGTGCCACCGAGTCCTATAATTCACCCCTCCACTTT
>NA|TRBJ2-3|TRBV7-6|NA
CASSLVGPTDTQYF
TGTGCCAGCAGCTTAGTGGGGCCCACAGATACGCAGTATTTT
>NA|TRBJ2-7|TRBV6-1|NA
CASSFGGVSYEQYF
TGTGCCAGCAGTTTTGGGGGAGTCTCATACGAGCAGTACTTC
>NA|TRBJ1-3|TRBV6-1|NA
CASSPSQGSSGNTIYF
TGTGCCAGCAGTCCCTCACAGGGATCCTCTGGAAACACCATATATTTT
>few|TRBJ1-5|TRBV15|NA
CATSRDQQGLQPQHF
TGTGCCACCAGCAGAGATCAGCAGGGGCTTCAGCCCCAGCATTTT
>NA|TRBJ2-5|TRBV20-1|NA
CSARVEGPETQYF
TGCAGTGCTAGAGTAGAGGGGCCGGAGACCCAGTACTTC
>few|TRBJ2-7|TRBV29-1|NA
CSVVRGGPSYEQYF
TGCAGCGTTGTACGGGGTGGACCCTCCTACGAGCAGTACTTC
>NA|TRBJ1-1|TRBV6-2/TRBV6-3|NA
CASRQKSNTEAFF
TGTGCCAGCAGGCAGAAGTCGAACACTGAAGCTTTCTTT
>NA|TRBJ1-2|TRBV2|NA
CASSGLGSKGDYGYTF
TGTGCCAGCAGTGGTTTAGGGAGTAAAGGAGACTATGGCTACACCTTC
>NA|TRBJ1-3|TRBV30|NA
CAWLDTYSGNTIYF
TGTGCCTGGCTAGACACCTACTCTGGAAACACCATATATTTT
>NA|TRBJ2-2|TRBV10-2|NA
CATKRDTNTGELFF
TGCGCCACAAAACGGGACACAAACACCGGGGAGCTGTTTTTT
>NA|TRBJ2-2|TRBV11-2|NA
CASSHNPMGIEELFF
TGTGCCAGCAGTCATAACCCTATGGGCATCGAGGAGCTGTTTTTT
>NA|TRBJ2-1|TRBV6-2/TRBV6-3|NA
CASSYPPGNEQFF
TGTGCCAGCAGTTACCCCCCTGGCAATGAGCAGTTCTTC
>NA|TRBJ2-7|TRBV6-1|TRBD1
CASSPRYGTVVNEQYF
TGTGCCAGCAGCCCGCGATATGGGACAGTGGTAAACGAGCAGTACTTC
>NA|TRBJ1-5|TRBV7-8|NA
CASSLADPPWTDYQPQHF
TGTGCCAGCAGCTTAGCGGACCCGCCATGGACTGATTATCAGCCCCAGCATTTT
>NA|TRBJ1-5|TRBV18|TRBD1
CASSRTGNQPQHF
TGTGCCAGCTCACGGACAGGGAATCAGCCCCAGCATTTT
>NA|TRBJ1-2|TRBV12-3/TRBV12-4|TRBD1
CASSPGTGGGYTF
TGTGCCAGCAGCCCCGGGACAGGTGGGGGCTACACCTTC